The TCR beta chain described here comes from a study of early T cells in non-severe SARS-CoV-2 infection. Study details: Chains were not paired, and sequencing was done on bulk RNA from unsorted whole blood. Study-wide results and limits: The study's VDJdb matching favored anti-spike CD8 responses and missed private and CD4 specificities.

V was shortened by 6 bases and J by 4 bases, with 18 bases between the two germline ends. Germline CDR1 and CDR2: SNHLY and FYNNEI. The CDR3 is 15 residues long. Researchers tagged individual cDNA molecules with unique molecular identifiers. TCRdb passed the 5' RACE reads through MiXCR, listing each CDR3 protein once. The sample includes tens of thousands of distinct CDR3 sequences, under 15% seen only once; the top ten take less than 7%. This clonotype was seen a few times. Its antigen is as yet unknown. This chain uses TRBV2 with TRBJ2-5, with D perhaps given as TRBD1 or TRBD2 (5 bases each). This receptor was taken from an adult who was a healthcare worker with PCR-confirmed SARS-CoV-2 infection or an uninfected control (not recorded which). Material: whole blood. This chain's CDR3 is CASSLAQPGRETQYF. Here the CDR3 DNA reads TGTGCCAGCAGCCTAGCTCAACCAGGGCGAGAGACCCAGTACTTC.